A selection of T cell receptor beta chains follows, all from one sample in a study of blood T cell repertoires in COVID-19. The table came from immunoSEQ multiplex PCR; TCRdb's copy has only in-frame clones and leaves some out. The sample shows more than 300,000 clones, about 90% of them seen only once. The sample consisted of PBMCs or T cells enriched from blood (not recorded which). The receptors come from a woman aged 25 to 39 who had recovered from COVID-19. Both conserved end residues are trimmed from each CDR3. A D gene is named only where the DNA matches it firmly. A clone size is listed for some rows: how often the clone was seen (once, few, many), or a class if it is expanded.

v_call d_call clone_size cdr3_aa
TRBV27 TRBD2 . ASSLLGLVPSSYNEQF
TRBV27 TRBD2 once ASSQGTSGAAYEQY
TRBV15 TRBD1 . ATSRGTGFGGYT
TRBV6-6 . . ASSYLRQFLY
TRBV7-9 . . ASSPSRFLQETQY
TRBV6-6 . . ASSYQVYQPQH
TRBV10-3 . . AISPGQKDYEQY
TRBV13 TRBD1 . ASSTQGAGELF
TRBV10-3 . . AIRSSGANVLT
TRBV4-1 . . ASSQVGNKKKREAF
TRBV27 TRBD1 . ASSSGQGADYGYT
TRBV28 . . ATSGSGNTIY
TRBV6-2/TRBV6-3 . once ASSYSLEQY
TRBV6-5 . . ASSYPQGHEQY
TRBV24-1 . . ATQGLSPGEQY
TRBV10-3 . . AISRALLGTDTQY
TRBV18 TRBD2 . ASSPSGTSGNEQF
TRBV7-3 . . ASSLRYQTGYGYT
TRBV7-9 . . ASSWGAGANVLT
TRBV5-1 TRBD1 . ASSLGTGGVEKLF
TRBV28 . . ASSPAGDSTYNQPQH
TRBV7-2 . . ASSPPRRGLQETQY
TRBV7-9 . . ASNRRRAHSTDTQY
TRBV3-1/TRBV3-2 . . ASSQDLFGKREGGYT
TRBV19 TRBD1 . ASSLQGSGYEQY
TRBV10-3 TRBD2 . AISEWTSGNEQF
TRBV6-2/TRBV6-3 . . ASSYGHQSAYGYT
TRBV7-2 TRBD1 few ASSRTGLNQPQH
TRBV25-1 TRBD2 . ASRPRLAGIRETQY
TRBV25-1 . . ASSEFYNEKLF
TRBV4-2 TRBD2 once ASSQDSGSWGDTQY
TRBV18 TRBD1 . ASSGTVRLNTEAF
TRBV19 . . ASSRESSNEQF
TRBV28 . . ASRTGTLNQPQH
TRBV30 . . AWSARQAGRREKLF
TRBV7-2 TRBD2 . ASRAGGSYNEQF
TRBV20-1 . . SARWYTEQF
TRBV2 . . ASSEFLGNTIY
TRBV7-9 . . ASSAPRVVEQY
TRBV5-4 TRBD1 . ASSSTGVSY
TRBV4-2 . . ASSQDSQNDNEQF
TRBV3-1/TRBV3-2 . . ASSEDGTGDNSPLH
TRBV10-3 . . AISKPGSYNEQF
TRBV3-1/TRBV3-2 . . ASSPQEATRTLYNSPLH
TRBV5-4 . once ASSFGQYGDGYT
TRBV23-1 TRBD1 . ASTRPGQLMNTEAF
TRBV6-5 . . ASSFNRADQPQH
TRBV19 . . ASITDAGALGNTIY
TRBV27 . few ASSLWPNSPLH
TRBV7-3 TRBD1 . ASSPYRGGLAF
TRBV11-2 TRBD2 . ASSPSGSSMISYNEQF
TRBV2 . . ASSLQPYNEQF
TRBV9 . . ASSVQGGQPQH
TRBV30 . . AWSSGAYPPTDTQY